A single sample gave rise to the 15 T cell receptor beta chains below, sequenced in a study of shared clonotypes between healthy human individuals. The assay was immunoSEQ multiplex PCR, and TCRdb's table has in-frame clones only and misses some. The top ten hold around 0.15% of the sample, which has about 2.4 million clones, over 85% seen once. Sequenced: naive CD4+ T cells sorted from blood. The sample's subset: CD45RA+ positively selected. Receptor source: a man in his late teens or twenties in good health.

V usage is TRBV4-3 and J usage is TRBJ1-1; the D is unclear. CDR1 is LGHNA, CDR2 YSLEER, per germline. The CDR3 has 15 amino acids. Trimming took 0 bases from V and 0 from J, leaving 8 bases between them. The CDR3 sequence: CASSQEPSVNTEAFF. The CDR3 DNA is TGCGCCAGCAGCCAAGAGCCTTCGGTGAACACTGAAGCTTTCTTT.

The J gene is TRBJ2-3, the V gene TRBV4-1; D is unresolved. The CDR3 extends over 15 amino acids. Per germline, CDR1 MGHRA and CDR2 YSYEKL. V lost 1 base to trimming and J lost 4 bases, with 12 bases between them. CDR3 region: CASSQVPGVADTQYF. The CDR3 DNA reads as TGCGCCAGCAGCCAAGTTCCAGGAGTTGCAGATACGCAGTATTTT.

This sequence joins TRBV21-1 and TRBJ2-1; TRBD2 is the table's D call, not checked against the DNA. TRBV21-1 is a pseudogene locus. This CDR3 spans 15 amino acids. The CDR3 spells CASNGREEAYNEQFF. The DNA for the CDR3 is TGTGCCAGCAACGGGCGGGAGGAGGCCTACAATGAGCAGTTCTTC.

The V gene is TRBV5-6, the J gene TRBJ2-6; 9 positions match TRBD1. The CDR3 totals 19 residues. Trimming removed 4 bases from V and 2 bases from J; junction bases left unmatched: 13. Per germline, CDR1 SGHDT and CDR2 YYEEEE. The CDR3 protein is CASSIPTGGAGTGANVLTF. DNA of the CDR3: TGTGCCAGCAGCATCCCTACAGGGGGCGCTGGGACTGGGGCCAACGTCCTGACTTTC. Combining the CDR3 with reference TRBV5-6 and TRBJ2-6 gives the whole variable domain DAGVTQSPTHLIKTRGQQVTLRCSPKSGHDTVSWYQQALGQGPQFIFQYYEEEERQRGNFPDRFSGHQFPNYSSELNVNALLLGDSALYLCASSIPTGGAGTGANVLTFGAGSRLTVL.

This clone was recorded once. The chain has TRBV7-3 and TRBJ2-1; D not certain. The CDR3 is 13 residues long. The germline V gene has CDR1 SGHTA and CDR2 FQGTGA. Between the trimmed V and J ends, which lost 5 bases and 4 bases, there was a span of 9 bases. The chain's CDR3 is CASSPDLYNEQFF. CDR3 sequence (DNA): TGTGCCAGCAGCCCGGATCTGTACAATGAGCAGTTCTTC.

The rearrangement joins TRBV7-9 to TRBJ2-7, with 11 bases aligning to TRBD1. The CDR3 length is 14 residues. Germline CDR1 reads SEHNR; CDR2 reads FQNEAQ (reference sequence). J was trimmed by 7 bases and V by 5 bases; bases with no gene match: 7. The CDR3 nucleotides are TGTGCCAGCAGCCTAGGACAGGGGGCAGGTGAGCAGTACTTC. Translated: CASSLGQGAGEQYF.

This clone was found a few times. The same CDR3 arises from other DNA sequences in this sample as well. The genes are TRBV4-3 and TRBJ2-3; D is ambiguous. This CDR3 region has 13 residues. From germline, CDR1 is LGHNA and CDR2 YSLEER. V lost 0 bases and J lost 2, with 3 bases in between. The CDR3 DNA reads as TGCGCCAGCAGCCAAGATATCACAGATACGCAGTATTTT. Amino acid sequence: CASSQDITDTQYF.

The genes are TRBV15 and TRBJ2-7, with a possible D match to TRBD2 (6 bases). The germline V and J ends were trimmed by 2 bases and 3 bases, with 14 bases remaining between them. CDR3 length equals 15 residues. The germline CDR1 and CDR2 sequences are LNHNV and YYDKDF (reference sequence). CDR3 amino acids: CATSRLKGLLYEQYF. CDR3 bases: TGTGCCACCAGCAGACTTAAGGGACTTCTCTACGAGCAGTACTTC.

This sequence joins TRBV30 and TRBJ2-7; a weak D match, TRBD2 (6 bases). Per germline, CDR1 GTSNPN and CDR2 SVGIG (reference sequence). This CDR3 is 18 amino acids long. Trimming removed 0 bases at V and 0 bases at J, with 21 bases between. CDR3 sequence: CAWSVNPAGKPFSYEQYF. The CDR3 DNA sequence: TGTGCCTGGAGTGTAAATCCGGCGGGAAAACCCTTCTCCTACGAGCAGTACTTC.

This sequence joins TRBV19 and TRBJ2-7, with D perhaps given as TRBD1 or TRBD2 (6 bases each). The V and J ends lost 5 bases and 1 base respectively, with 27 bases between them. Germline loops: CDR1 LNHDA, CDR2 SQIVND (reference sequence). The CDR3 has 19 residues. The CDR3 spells CASSPRGRGFSGASYEQYF. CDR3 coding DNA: TGTGCCAGTAGTCCCAGGGGTCGGGGGTTCAGCGGAGCTTCCTACGAGCAGTACTTC.

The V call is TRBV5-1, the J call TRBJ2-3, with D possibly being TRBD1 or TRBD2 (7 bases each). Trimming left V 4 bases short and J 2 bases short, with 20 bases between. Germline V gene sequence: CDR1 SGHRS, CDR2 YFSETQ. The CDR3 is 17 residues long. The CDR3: CASSVRRGTALTDTQYF. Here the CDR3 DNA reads TGCGCCAGCAGCGTCCGGCGGGGGACAGCCCTCACAGATACGCAGTATTTT. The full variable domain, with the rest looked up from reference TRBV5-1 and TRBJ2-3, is KAGVTQTPRYLIKTRGQQVTLSCSPISGHRSVSWYQQTPGQGLQFLFEYFSETQRNKGNFPGRFSGRQFSNSRSEMNVSTLELGDSALYLCASSVRRGTALTDTQYFGPGTRLTVL.

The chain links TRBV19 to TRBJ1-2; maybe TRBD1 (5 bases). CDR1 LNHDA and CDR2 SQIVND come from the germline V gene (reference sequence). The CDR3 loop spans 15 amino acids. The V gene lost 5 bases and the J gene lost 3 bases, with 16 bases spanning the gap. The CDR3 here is CASSLSSGGDYGYTF. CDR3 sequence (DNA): TGTGCCAGTAGTCTATCTTCGGGAGGGGACTATGGCTACACCTTC.

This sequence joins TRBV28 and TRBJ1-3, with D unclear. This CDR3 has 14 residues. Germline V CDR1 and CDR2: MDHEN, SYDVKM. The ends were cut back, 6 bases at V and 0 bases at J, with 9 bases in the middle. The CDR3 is CASRGGSSGNTIYF. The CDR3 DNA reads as TGTGCCAGCAGGGGTGGGAGCTCTGGAAACACCATATATTTT.

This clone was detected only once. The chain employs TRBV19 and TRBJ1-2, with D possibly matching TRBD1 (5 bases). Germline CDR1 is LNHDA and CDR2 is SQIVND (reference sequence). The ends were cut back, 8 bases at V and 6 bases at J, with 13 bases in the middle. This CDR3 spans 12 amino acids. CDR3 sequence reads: CASRGETNGYTF. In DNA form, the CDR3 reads TGTGCCAGTCGGGGGGAGACTAATGGCTACACCTTC.

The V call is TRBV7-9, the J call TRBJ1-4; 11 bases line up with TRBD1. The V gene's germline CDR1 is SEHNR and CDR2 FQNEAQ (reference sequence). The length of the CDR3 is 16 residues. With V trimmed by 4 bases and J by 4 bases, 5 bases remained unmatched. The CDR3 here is CASSSSGTGGNEKLFF. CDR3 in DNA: TGTGCCAGCAGCTCATCTGGGACAGGGGGTAATGAAAAACTGTTTTTT. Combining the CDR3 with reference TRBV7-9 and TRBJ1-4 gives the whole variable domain DTGVSQNPRHKITKRGQNVTFRCDPISEHNRLYWYRQTLGQGPEFLTYFQNEAQLEKSRLLSDRFSAERPKGSFSTLEIQRTEQGDSAMYLCASSSSGTGGNEKLFFGSGTQLSVL.